The clone carrying this T cell receptor (beta chain) was counted at least ten times. As yet, its antigen is unknown. This entry comes from a study of T cells after yellow fever vaccination. Whole-study results and caveats: Post-booster samples contained most primary-vaccination clones (nearly 98% CD4, almost 90% CD8).

CDR1 and CDR2 (germline): LNHDA, SQIVND (reference sequence). This CDR3 region has 13 residues. V lost 7 bases and J 3 bases, leaving 10 bases between the germline ends. TCRdb fed the 5' RACE reads into MiXCR, producing one record per CDR3 protein. The table has hundreds of thousands of distinct CDR3 sequences, approximately 15% seen once. This sequence joins TRBV19 and TRBJ2-1; D possibly corresponds to TRBD2 (6 bases). This receptor was taken from a man aged 25 to 45 who received the YFV17D yellow fever vaccine. The source material was PBMCs, sampled on the day of the yellow fever booster vaccination. The CDR3 spells CASKTGDYNEQFF. The CDR3 region has the DNA TGTGCCAGTAAAACGGGAGACTACAATGAGCAGTTCTTC. Drawing the rest from reference TRBV19 and TRBJ2-1, the complete variable domain is DGGITQSPKYLFRKEGQNVTLSCEQNLNHDAMYWYRQDPGQGLRLIYYSQIVNDFQKGDIAEGYSVSREKKESFPLTVTSAQKNPTAFYLCASKTGDYNEQFFGPGTRLTVL.